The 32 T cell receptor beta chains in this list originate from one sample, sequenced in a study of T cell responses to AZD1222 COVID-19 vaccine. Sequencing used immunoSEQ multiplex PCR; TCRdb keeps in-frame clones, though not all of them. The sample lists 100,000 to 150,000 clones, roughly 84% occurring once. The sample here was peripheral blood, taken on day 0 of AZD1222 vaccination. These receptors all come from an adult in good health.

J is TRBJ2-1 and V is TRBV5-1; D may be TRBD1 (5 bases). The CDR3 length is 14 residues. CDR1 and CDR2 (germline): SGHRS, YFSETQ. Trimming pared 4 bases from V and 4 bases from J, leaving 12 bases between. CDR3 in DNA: TGCGCCAGCAGCGTGGACACGACTTACAATGAGCAGTTCTTC. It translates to CASSVDTTYNEQFF.

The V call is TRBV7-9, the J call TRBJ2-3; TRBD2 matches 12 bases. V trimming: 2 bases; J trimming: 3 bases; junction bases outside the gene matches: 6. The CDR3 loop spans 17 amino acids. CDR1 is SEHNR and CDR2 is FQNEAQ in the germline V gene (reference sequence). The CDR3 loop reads CASSLSASGGATDTQYF. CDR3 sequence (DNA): TGTGCCAGCAGCTTATCTGCTAGCGGGGGGGCGACAGATACGCAGTATTTT.

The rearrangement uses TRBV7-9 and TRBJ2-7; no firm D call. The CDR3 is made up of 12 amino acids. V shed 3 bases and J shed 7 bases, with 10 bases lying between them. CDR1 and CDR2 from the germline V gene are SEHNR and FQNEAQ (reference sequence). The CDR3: CASSFPGREQYF. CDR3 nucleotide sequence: TGTGCCAGCAGCTTTCCCGGAAGGGAGCAGTACTTC.

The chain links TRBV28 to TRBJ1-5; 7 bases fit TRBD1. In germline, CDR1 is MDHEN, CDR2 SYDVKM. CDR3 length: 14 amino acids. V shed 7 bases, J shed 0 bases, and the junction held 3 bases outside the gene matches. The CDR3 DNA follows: TGTGCCAGCAAGACAGGGAGTAGCAATCAGCCCCAGCATTTT. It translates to CASKTGSSNQPQHF.

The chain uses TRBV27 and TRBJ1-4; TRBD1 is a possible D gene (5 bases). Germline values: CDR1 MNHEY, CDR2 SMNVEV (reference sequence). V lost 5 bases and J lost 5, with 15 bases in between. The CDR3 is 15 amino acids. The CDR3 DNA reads TGTGCCAGCAGTCCCACTGACAGATTGAATGAAAAACTGTTTTTT. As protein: CASSPTDRLNEKLFF. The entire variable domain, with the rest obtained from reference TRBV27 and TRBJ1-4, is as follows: EAQVTQNPRYLITVTGKKLTVTCSQNMNHEYMSWYRQDPGLGLRQIYYSMNVEVTDKGDVPEGYKVSRKEKRNFPLILESPSPNQTSLYFCASSPTDRLNEKLFFGSGTQLSVL.

CDR3 bases: TGTGCCAGCAGCTTGGTCTCAGCGGGAGGCTACAATGAGCAGTTCTTC. It specifies CASSLVSAGGYNEQFF. The chain is built from TRBV5-4 and TRBJ2-1, with 9 positions matching TRBD2. V gave up 0 bases and J gave up 3 bases; unmatched junction bases: 4. The germline gives CDR1 SGHNT, CDR2 YYREEE (reference sequence). There are 16 residues in the CDR3.

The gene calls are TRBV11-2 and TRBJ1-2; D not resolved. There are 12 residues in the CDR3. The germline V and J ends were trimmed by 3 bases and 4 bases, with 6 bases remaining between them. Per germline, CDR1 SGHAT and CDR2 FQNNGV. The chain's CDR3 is CASSFGRYGYTF. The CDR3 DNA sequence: TGTGCCAGCAGCTTCGGCCGCTATGGCTACACCTTC.

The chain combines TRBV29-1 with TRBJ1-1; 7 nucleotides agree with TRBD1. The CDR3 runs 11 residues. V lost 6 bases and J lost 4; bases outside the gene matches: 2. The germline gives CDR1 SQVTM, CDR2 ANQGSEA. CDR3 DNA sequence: TGCAGCGTCAAGGGGGCCACTGAAGCTTTCTTT. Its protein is CSVKGATEAFF.

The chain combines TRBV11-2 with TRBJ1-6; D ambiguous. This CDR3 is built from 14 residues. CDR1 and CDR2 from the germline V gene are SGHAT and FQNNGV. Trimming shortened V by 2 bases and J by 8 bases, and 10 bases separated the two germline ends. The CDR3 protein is CASSLRDGDSPLHF. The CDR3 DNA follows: TGTGCCAGCAGCTTAAGGGATGGCGATTCACCCCTCCACTTT.

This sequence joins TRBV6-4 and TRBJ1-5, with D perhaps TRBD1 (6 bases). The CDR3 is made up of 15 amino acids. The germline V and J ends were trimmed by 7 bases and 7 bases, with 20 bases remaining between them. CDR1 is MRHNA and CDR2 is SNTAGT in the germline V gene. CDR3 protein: CASTSMTGQGQPQHF. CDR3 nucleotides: TGTGCCAGCACCAGCATGACAGGTCAGGGCCAGCCCCAGCATTTT.

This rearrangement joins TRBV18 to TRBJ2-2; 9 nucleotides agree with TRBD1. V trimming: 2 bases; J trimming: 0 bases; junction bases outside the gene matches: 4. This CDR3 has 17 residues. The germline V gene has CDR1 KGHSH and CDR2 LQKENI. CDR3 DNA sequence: TGTGCCAGCTCACCAGGGGGACAGGGCACGAACACCGGGGAGCTGTTTTTT. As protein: CASSPGGQGTNTGELFF.

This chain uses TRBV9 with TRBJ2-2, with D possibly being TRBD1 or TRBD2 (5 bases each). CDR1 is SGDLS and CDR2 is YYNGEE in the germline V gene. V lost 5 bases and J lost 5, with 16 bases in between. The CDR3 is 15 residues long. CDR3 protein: CASRAGTPGTGELFF. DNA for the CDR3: TGTGCCAGCAGAGCCGGGACCCCGGGGACCGGGGAGCTGTTTTTT.

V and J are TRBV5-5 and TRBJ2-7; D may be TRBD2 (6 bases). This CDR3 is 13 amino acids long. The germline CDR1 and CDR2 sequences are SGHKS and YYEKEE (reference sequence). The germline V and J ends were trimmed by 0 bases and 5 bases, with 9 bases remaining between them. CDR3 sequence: CASSLVWRDEQYF. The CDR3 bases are TGTGCCAGCAGCTTGGTTTGGAGGGACGAGCAGTACTTC.

This chain's CDR3 is CASSQQGKSYEQYF. CDR3 nucleotide sequence: TGTGCCAGCAGCCAACAGGGAAAATCCTACGAGCAGTACTTC. The chain employs TRBV5-6 and TRBJ2-7, with a possible D match to TRBD1 (6 bases). CDR3 length: 14 amino acids. Germline assignment: CDR1 SGHDT and CDR2 YYEEEE. Trimming removed 4 bases at V and 1 base at J, with 12 bases between.

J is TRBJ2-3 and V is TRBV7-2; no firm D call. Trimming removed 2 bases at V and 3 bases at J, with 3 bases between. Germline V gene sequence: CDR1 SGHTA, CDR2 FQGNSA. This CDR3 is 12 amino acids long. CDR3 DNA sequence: TGTGCCAGCAGCTTAATGACAGATACGCAGTATTTT. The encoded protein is CASSLMTDTQYF.

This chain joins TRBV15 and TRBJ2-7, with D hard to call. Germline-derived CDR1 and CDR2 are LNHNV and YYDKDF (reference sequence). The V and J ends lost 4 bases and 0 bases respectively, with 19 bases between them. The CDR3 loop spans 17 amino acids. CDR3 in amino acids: CATSIGFLAPNSYEQYF. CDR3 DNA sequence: TGTGCCACCAGCATTGGGTTTTTAGCTCCCAACTCCTACGAGCAGTACTTC.

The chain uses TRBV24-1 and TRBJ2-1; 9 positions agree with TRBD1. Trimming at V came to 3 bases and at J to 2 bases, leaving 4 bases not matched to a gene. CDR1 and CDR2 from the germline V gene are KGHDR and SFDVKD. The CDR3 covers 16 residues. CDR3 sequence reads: CATSDLDRGAYNEQFF. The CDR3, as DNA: TGTGCCACCAGTGATCTGGACAGGGGTGCCTACAATGAGCAGTTCTTC.

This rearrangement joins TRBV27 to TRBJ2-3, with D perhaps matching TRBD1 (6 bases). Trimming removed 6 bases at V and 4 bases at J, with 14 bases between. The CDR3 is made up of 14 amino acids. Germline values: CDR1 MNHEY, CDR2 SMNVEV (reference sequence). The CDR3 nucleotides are TGTGCCAGCAGCCCATGGGGGCGCTCAGATACGCAGTATTTT. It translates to CASSPWGRSDTQYF.

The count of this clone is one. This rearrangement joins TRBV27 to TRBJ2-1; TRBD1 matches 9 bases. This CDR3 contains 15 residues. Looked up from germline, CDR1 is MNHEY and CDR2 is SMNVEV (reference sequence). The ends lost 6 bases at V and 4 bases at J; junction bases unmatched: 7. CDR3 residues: CASSRDRDLYNEQFF. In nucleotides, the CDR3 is TGTGCCAGCAGCAGGGACAGGGACCTATACAATGAGCAGTTCTTC.

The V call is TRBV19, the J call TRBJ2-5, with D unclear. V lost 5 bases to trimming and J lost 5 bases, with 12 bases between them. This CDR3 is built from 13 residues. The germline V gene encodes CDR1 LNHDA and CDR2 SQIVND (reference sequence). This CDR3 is CASSLGGSETQYF. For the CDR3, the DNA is TGTGCCAGTAGTCTTGGCGGTTCGGAGACCCAGTACTTC.

CDR3 sequence: CASSLDGLAGVKDTQYF. CDR3 nucleotide sequence: TGTGCCAGCAGCCTTGATGGACTAGCGGGAGTCAAAGATACGCAGTATTTT. The chain recombines TRBV4-2 with TRBJ2-3; TRBD2 agrees at 13 bases. Looked up from germline, CDR1 is LGHNA and CDR2 is YNFKEQ. V shed 4 bases and J 5 bases; nucleotides not matched to a gene: 9. The CDR3 has 17 amino acids.

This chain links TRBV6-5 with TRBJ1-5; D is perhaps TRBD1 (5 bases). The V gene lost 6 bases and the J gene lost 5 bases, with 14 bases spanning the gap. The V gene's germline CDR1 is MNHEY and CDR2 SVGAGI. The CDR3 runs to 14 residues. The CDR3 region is CASRDVGVYQPQHF. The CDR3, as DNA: TGTGCCAGCAGAGACGTAGGGGTATATCAGCCCCAGCATTTT.

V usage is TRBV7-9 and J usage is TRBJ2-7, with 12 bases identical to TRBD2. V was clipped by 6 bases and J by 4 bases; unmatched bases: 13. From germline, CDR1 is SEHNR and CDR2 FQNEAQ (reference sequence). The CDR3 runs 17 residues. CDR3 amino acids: CASRPWGLAGRRYEQYF. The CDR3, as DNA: TGTGCCAGCAGGCCGTGGGGACTAGCGGGCCGTAGGTACGAGCAGTACTTC.

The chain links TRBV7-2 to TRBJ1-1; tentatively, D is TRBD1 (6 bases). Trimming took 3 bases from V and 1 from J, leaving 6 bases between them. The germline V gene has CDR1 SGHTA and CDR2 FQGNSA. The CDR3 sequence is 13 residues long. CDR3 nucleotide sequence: TGTGCCAGCAGCTTGGGACAGAACACTGAAGCTTTCTTT. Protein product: CASSLGQNTEAFF.

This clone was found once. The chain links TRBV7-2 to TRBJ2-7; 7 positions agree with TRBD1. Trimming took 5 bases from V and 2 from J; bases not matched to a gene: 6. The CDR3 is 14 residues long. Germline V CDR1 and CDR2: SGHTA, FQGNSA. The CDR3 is CASSPHQGAYEQYF. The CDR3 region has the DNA TGTGCCAGCAGCCCCCACCAGGGGGCCTACGAGCAGTACTTC.

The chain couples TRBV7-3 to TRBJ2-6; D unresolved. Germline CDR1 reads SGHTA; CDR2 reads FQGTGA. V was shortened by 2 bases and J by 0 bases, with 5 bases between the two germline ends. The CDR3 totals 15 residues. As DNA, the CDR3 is TGTGCCAGCAGCTTAGGGGTCTCTGGGGCCAACGTCCTGACTTTC. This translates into CASSLGVSGANVLTF.

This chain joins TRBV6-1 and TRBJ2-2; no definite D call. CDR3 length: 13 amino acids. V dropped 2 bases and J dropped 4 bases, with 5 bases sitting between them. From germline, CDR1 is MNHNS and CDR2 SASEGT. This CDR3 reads CASSEWGTGELFF. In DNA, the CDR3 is TGTGCCAGCAGTGAATGGGGCACCGGGGAGCTGTTTTTT.

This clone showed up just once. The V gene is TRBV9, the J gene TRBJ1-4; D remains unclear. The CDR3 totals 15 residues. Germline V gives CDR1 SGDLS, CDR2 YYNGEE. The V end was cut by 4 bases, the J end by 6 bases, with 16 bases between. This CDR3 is CASSSFYGGDEKLFF. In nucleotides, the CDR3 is TGTGCCAGCAGCTCCTTTTACGGTGGGGATGAAAAACTGTTTTTT.

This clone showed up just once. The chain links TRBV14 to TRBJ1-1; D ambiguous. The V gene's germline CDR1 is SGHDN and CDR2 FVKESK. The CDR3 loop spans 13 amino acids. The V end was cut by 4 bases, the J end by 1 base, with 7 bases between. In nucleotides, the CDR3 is TGTGCCAGCAGCCTCGACGGGAACACTGAAGCTTTCTTT. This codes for CASSLDGNTEAFF.

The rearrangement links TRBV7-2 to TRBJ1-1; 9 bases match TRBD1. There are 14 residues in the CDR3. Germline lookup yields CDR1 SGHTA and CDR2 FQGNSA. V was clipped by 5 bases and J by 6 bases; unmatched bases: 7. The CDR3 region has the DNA TGTGCCAGCAGCGAAGGGACAGGGCGGGCTGAAGCTTTCTTT. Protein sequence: CASSEGTGRAEAFF.

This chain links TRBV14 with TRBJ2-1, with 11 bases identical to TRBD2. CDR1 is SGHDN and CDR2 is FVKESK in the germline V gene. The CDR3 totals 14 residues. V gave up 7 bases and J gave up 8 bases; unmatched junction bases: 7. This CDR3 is CASKKTSGNDEQFF. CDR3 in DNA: TGTGCCAGCAAGAAGACTAGCGGGAATGATGAGCAGTTCTTC. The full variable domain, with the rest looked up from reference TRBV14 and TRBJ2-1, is EAGVTQFPSHSVIEKGQTVTLRCDPISGHDNLYWYRRVMGKEIKFLLHFVKESKQDESGMPNNRFLAERTGGTYSTLKVQPAELEDSGVYFCASKKTSGNDEQFFGPGTRLTVL.

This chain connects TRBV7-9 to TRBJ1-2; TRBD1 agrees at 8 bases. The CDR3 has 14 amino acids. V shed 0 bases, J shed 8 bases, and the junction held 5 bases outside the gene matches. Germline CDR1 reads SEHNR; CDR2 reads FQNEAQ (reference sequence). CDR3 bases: TGTGCCAGCAGCTTAGCTCCAGGGGGCCGAGGCTACACCTTC. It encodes CASSLAPGGRGYTF.